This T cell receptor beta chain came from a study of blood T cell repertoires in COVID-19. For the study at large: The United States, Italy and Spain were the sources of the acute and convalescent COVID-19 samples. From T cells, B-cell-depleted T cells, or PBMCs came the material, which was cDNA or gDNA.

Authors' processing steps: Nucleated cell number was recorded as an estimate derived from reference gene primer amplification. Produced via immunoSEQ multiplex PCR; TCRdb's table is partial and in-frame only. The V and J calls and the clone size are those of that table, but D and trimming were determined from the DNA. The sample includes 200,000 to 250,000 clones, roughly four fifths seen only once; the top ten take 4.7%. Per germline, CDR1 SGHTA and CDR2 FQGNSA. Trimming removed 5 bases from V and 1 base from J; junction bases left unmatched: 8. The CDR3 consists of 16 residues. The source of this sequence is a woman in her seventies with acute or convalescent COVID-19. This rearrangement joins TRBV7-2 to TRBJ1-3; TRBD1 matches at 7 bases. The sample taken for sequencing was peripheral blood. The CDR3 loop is CASSPDRVSSGNTIYF. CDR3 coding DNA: TGTGCCAGCAGCCCTGACAGGGTCTCTTCTGGAAACACCATATATTTT.